The next 5 T cell receptor beta chains were all read from a single sample in a study of blood T cell repertoires in COVID-19. Data came from immunoSEQ multiplex PCR; TCRdb stores just in-frame clones and leaves some out. The data contain 150,000 to 200,000 clones, approximately 80% of them singletons. Material: peripheral blood. The source of these receptors is a man aged 55 to 70 with COVID-19, enrolled during active disease.

The J gene is TRBJ2-5, the V gene TRBV4-3, with 10 bases that match TRBD1. Germline CDR1 is LGHNA and CDR2 is YSLEER. The CDR3 spans 20 residues. V lost 0 bases and J lost 5; bases outside the gene matches: 18. CDR3 coding DNA: TGCGCCAGCAGCCAAGAGTACCGCCCCCCCGGGACAGGGGTACCGGAGACCCAGTACTTC. This codes for CASSQEYRPPGTGVPETQYF.

The rearrangement links TRBV5-5 to TRBJ1-1, with D maybe TRBD1 (5 bases). V lost 5 bases and J lost 2, with 13 bases in between. Germline assignment: CDR1 SGHKS and CDR2 YYEKEE (reference sequence). The CDR3 has 14 residues. CDR3 nucleotides: TGTGCCAGCAGACCGACAGAACCTAACACTGAAGCTTTCTTT. Translation gives CASRPTEPNTEAFF. Based on the CDR3 plus reference TRBV5-5 and TRBJ1-1, the full variable domain is DAGVTQSPTHLIKTRGQQVTLRCSPISGHKSVSWYQQVLGQGPQFIFQYYEKEERGRGNFPDRFSARQFPNYSSELNVNALLLGDSALYLCASRPTEPNTEAFFGQGTRLTVV.

This chain uses TRBV4-3 with TRBJ1-5; 10 bases align to TRBD1. Germline CDR1 reads LGHNA; CDR2 reads YSLEER. The CDR3 runs to 15 residues. The V segment lost 1 base and the J segment 6 bases; nucleotides outside the gene matches: 3. The CDR3 bases are TGCGCCAGCAGCCAAGGGACAGGGGGAATTCAGCCCCAGCATTTT. It translates to CASSQGTGGIQPQHF.

This chain links TRBV6-5 with TRBJ1-6; 8 bases are shared with TRBD1. This CDR3 contains 15 residues. The V gene end was trimmed by 5 bases and the J gene end by 5 bases; junction bases not matched to a gene: 5. CDR1 MNHEY and CDR2 SVGAGI come from the germline V gene. The CDR3 here is CASSRTGINNSPLHF. The CDR3 region has the DNA TGTGCCAGCAGTCGGACAGGGATAAATAATTCACCCCTCCACTTT.

The rearrangement joins TRBV19 to TRBJ1-4, with no clear D. Germline CDR1 LNHDA, CDR2 SQIVND (reference sequence). The V gene lost 3 bases and the J gene lost 5 bases, with 10 bases spanning the gap. The CDR3 totals 14 residues. The CDR3 DNA reads as TGTGCCAGTAGTATGAGAGGGAACAATGAAAAACTGTTTTTT. This sequence encodes CASSMRGNNEKLFF. Full variable domain (missing parts from reference TRBV19 and TRBJ1-4): DGGITQSPKYLFRKEGQNVTLSCEQNLNHDAMYWYRQDPGQGLRLIYYSQIVNDFQKGDIAEGYSVSREKKESFPLTVTSAQKNPTAFYLCASSMRGNNEKLFFGSGTQLSVL.